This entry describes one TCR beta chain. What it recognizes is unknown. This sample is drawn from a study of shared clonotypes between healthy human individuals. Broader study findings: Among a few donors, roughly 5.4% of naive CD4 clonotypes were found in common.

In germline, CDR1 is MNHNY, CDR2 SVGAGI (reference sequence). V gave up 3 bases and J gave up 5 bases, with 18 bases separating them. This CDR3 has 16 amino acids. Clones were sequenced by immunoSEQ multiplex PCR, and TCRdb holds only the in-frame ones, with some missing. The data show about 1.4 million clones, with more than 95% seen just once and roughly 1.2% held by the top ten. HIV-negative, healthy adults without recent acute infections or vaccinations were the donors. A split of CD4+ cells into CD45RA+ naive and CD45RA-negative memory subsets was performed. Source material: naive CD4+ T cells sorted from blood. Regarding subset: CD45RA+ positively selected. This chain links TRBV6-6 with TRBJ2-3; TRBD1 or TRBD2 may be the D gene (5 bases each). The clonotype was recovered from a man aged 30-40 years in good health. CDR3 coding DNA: TGTGCCAGCAGTTATGGGGGTTCTAAGCGAGGAGATACGCAGTATTTT. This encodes CASSYGGSKRGDTQYF.